A single sample is the source of the 26 T cell receptor beta chains below, sequenced in a study of shared clonotypes between healthy human individuals. This table comes from immunoSEQ multiplex PCR, and its TCRdb copy is limited to in-frame clones, with some not included. The repertoire holds 2 million to 2.5 million clones, with 80% to 95% as singletons. Sequenced material: naive CD4+ T cells from PBMCs. Subset defined: CD45RA+ positively selected. These TCRs come from a man aged 18 to 29 in good health. Some clones in this sample may be carry-over from other donors' samples.

The chain links TRBV5-5 to TRBJ2-6; D might be TRBD2 (6 bases). Germline V gene data show CDR1 as SGHKS and CDR2 as YYEKEE (reference sequence). Trimming stripped 3 bases from V and 4 bases from J, with 17 bases between. CDR3 length: 17 amino acids. The CDR3 bases are TGTGCCAGCAGCTCGGATGGACCCGCGGGGGGGGCCAACGTCCTGACTTTC. This encodes CASSSDGPAGGANVLTF.

V usage is TRBV6-6 and J usage is TRBJ1-2; no definite D call. V was clipped by 6 bases and J by 2 bases, with 13 bases between them. The CDR3 has 14 residues. Germline V CDR1 and CDR2: MNHNY, SVGAGI (reference sequence). The CDR3 loop reads CASSGAAENYGYTF. CDR3 coding DNA: TGTGCCAGCAGCGGCGCCGCAGAGAACTATGGCTACACCTTC.

The genes are TRBV6-5 and TRBJ2-3; D perhaps matches TRBD1 (5 bases). The V end was cut by 6 bases, the J end by 2 bases, with 9 bases between. The germline V gene has CDR1 MNHEY and CDR2 SVGAGI. This CDR3 contains 13 residues. The CDR3 DNA reads TGTGCCAGCAGGCAAGGGGCCACAGATACGCAGTATTTT. Translating gives CASRQGATDTQYF.

V is TRBV6-1 and J is TRBJ1-2; D might be TRBD1 (5 bases). Trimming pared 1 base from V and 7 bases from J, leaving 13 bases between. Germline assignment: CDR1 MNHNS and CDR2 SASEGT. CDR3 length equals 14 residues. Here the CDR3 reads CASSEGPGTSGYTF. The DNA of the CDR3 is TGTGCCAGCAGTGAAGGCCCAGGGACGAGTGGCTACACCTTC.

Details on this clone: Distinct nucleotide sequences in the sample also encode this CDR3. The V call is TRBV6-5, the J call TRBJ1-1; D possibly corresponds to TRBD1 (5 bases). V was trimmed by 3 bases and J by 5 bases, leaving 10 bases between them. Germline CDR1 MNHEY, CDR2 SVGAGI. The CDR3 covers 13 residues. The CDR3 nucleotides read TGTGCCAGCAGTTATTGGGGGGGGACTGAAGCTTTCTTT. It encodes CASSYWGGTEAFF.

The gene calls are TRBV15 and TRBJ1-2, with 7 bases matching TRBD1. Germline CDR1 and CDR2: LNHNV and YYDKDF (reference sequence). Losses at the gene ends were 5 bases for V and 4 bases for J; bases not matched to a gene: 10. The CDR3 is 15 amino acids. The CDR3 protein is CATSPQTGAFYGYTF. The CDR3 DNA follows: TGTGCCACCAGCCCTCAAACAGGGGCCTTCTATGGCTACACCTTC.

The rearrangement uses TRBV5-1 and TRBJ2-1; a weak D match, TRBD2 (6 bases). Germline values: CDR1 SGHRS, CDR2 YFSETQ. The CDR3 has 15 amino acids. V was shortened by 4 bases and J by 3 bases, with 14 bases between the two germline ends. CDR3 in DNA: TGCGCCAGCAGCGGAGGGAACCCAAACTACAATGAGCAGTTCTTC. Residues: CASSGGNPNYNEQFF.

The gene calls are TRBV18 and TRBJ2-2; TRBD1 matches 9 bases. V shed 0 bases and J 13 bases; nucleotides not matched to a gene: 9. This CDR3 contains 15 residues. Germline CDR1 is KGHSH and CDR2 is LQKENI. The CDR3, as DNA: TGTGCCAGCTCACCACCGGGACAGGGCCGGTCGGGGCTGTTTTTT. This encodes CASSPPGQGRSGLFF.

The gene calls are TRBV29-1 and TRBJ2-7; no reliable D call. V was clipped by 5 bases and J by 0 bases, with 11 bases between them. The CDR3 is made up of 13 amino acids. CDR1 is SQVTM, CDR2 ANQGSEA, per germline. The CDR3 region is CSVLETYSYEQYF. CDR3 coding DNA: TGCAGCGTTTTGGAAACATACTCCTACGAGCAGTACTTC.

This clone was detected only a few times. The V and J genes are TRBV30 and TRBJ1-1, with D possibly TRBD1 on 6 matching bases. The CDR3 contains 13 residues. Germline V CDR1 and CDR2: GTSNPN, SVGIG (reference sequence). Trimming took off 3 bases at V and 5 bases at J, with 13 bases between the two ends. CDR3 nucleotides: TGTGCCTGGAGATTCGGGACAAGAACTGAAGCTTTCTTT. Translated: CAWRFGTRTEAFF.

This chain links TRBV7-9 with TRBJ2-7; 7 nucleotides agree with TRBD2. This CDR3 has 14 amino acids. Germline V gene lookup returns CDR1 SEHNR and CDR2 FQNEAQ (reference sequence). V lost 5 bases and J lost 6; bases outside the gene matches: 10. For the CDR3, the DNA is TGTGCCAGCAGCGAACGGGGAGGGGTAGGCGAGCAGTACTTC. This codes for CASSERGGVGEQYF.

The rearrangement joins TRBV6-6 to TRBJ2-1, with a possible D match to TRBD1 (6 bases). Looked up from germline, CDR1 is MNHNY and CDR2 is SVGAGI (reference sequence). The V and J ends lost 6 bases and 10 bases respectively, with 19 bases between them. The CDR3 totals 14 residues. Written as DNA, the CDR3 is TGTGCCAGCAGGCGGTCCCCGATCACAGGGGAGCAGTTCTTC. Translated, it gives CASRRSPITGEQFF.

For the CDR3, the DNA is TGTGCCAGCAGCCAAAAGACAGGGCGCCCCACTGAAGCTTTCTTT. It specifies CASSQKTGRPTEAFF. This chain links TRBV5-4 with TRBJ1-1; 7 bases line up with TRBD1. J lost 4 bases, V lost 4 bases, and 10 bases had no gene match. Germline CDR1 SGHNT, CDR2 YYREEE (reference sequence). The CDR3 spans 15 residues.

V gene TRBV21-1 combines with J gene TRBJ2-1. TRBV21-1 is a documented pseudogene. This CDR3 has 16 amino acids. In DNA, the CDR3 is TGTGCCAGCAACACACCGGGACCTTCCTCCTACAATGAGCAGTTCTTC. Amino acids: CASNTPGPSSYNEQFF.

V and J are TRBV29-1 and TRBJ1-1; 7 positions agree with TRBD1. Germline V gene lookup returns CDR1 SQVTM and CDR2 ANQGSEA. After removal of 7 bases from V and 1 base from J, the junction contained 6 bases not matched to a gene. The CDR3 contains 13 residues. The CDR3 DNA reads as TGCAGCGCCTCCGGACAGGCGAACACTGAAGCTTTCTTT. Protein sequence: CSASGQANTEAFF. Full variable domain (remainder filled in from reference TRBV29-1 and TRBJ1-1): SAVISQKPSRDICQRGTSLTIQCQVDSQVTMMFWYRQQPGQSLTLIATANQGSEATYESGFVIDKFPISRPNLTFSTLTVSNMSPEDSSIYLCSASGQANTEAFFGQGTRLTVV.

The V and J genes are TRBV2 and TRBJ1-6; D not resolved. This CDR3 spans 15 amino acids. The V and J ends lost 6 bases and 10 bases respectively, with 19 bases between them. Germline CDR1 reads SNHLY; CDR2 reads FYNNEI. The DNA of the CDR3 is TGTGCCAGCAGCGACAACATGGGAAACGGCTCACCCCTCCACTTT. It is translated as CASSDNMGNGSPLHF.

The chain joins TRBV28 to TRBJ1-1, with 9 bases aligning to TRBD1. The CDR3 is 15 residues long. The V and J ends lost 5 bases and 3 bases, in that order; junction bases with no gene match: 7. CDR1 and CDR2 (germline): MDHEN, SYDVKM. The CDR3 reads CASSPTGQGYTEAFF. For the CDR3, the DNA is TGTGCCAGCAGTCCAACGGGACAGGGATACACTGAAGCTTTCTTT.

The chain joins TRBV7-3 to TRBJ1-6; D perhaps matches TRBD1 (5 bases). The CDR3 length is 18 residues. The germline gives CDR1 SGHTA, CDR2 FQGTGA. Trimming shortened V by 1 base and J by 15 bases, and 28 bases separated the two germline ends. The CDR3 DNA is TGTGCCAGCAGCTTAAGGGCCGGCGATGGCAGGGACCCGCGTTTCCTCCACTTT. Its protein product is CASSLRAGDGRDPRFLHF. Using reference TRBV7-3 and TRBJ1-6 for the parts outside the CDR3, the full variable domain is GAGVSQTPSNKVTEKGKYVELRCDPISGHTALYWYRQSLGQGPEFLIYFQGTGAADDSGLPNDRFFAVRPEGSVSTLKIQRTERGDSAVYLCASSLRAGDGRDPRFLHFGNGTRLTVT.

J is TRBJ2-1 and V is TRBV19; a weak D match, TRBD2 (6 bases). The CDR3 runs 14 residues. From germline, CDR1 is LNHDA and CDR2 SQIVND (reference sequence). The V end was cut by 2 bases, the J end by 8 bases, with 13 bases between. The CDR3 loop is CASSIQGWEDEQFF. In DNA form, the CDR3 reads TGTGCCAGTAGTATACAGGGTTGGGAGGATGAGCAGTTCTTC.

This rearrangement joins TRBV5-7 to TRBJ2-5; TRBD2 matches 12 bases. TRBV5-7 is an ORF for which the function is uncertain. V shed 3 bases and J 5 bases; nucleotides not matched to a gene: 5. The CDR3 totals 15 residues. The DNA for the CDR3 is TGTGCCAGCAGCTGTGGACTAGCGGGGTCGGAGACCCAGTACTTC. It yields the protein CASSCGLAGSETQYF.

The chain is built from TRBV7-2 and TRBJ1-4, with D maybe TRBD1 (6 bases). The CDR3 spans 14 residues. Germline V gene data show CDR1 as SGHTA and CDR2 as FQGNSA. Trimming pared 4 bases from V and 6 bases from J, leaving 12 bases between. CDR3 loop: CASSSTGWDEKLFF. DNA for the CDR3: TGTGCCAGCAGCTCCACAGGGTGGGATGAAAAACTGTTTTTT.

The genes are TRBV5-1 and TRBJ2-2, with D maybe TRBD2 (5 bases). This CDR3 is 15 amino acids long. The V end was cut by 1 base, the J end by 7 bases, with 14 bases between. From germline, CDR1 is SGHRS and CDR2 YFSETQ. In nucleotides, the CDR3 is TGCGCCAGCAGCTTGTCACTAGAATGGATCGGGGAGCTGTTTTTT. Amino acids: CASSLSLEWIGELFF. Full variable domain (missing parts from reference TRBV5-1 and TRBJ2-2): KAGVTQTPRYLIKTRGQQVTLSCSPISGHRSVSWYQQTPGQGLQFLFEYFSETQRNKGNFPGRFSGRQFSNSRSEMNVSTLELGDSALYLCASSLSLEWIGELFFGEGSRLTVL.

The chain employs TRBV6-4 and TRBJ1-2; weak D call: TRBD1 (6 bases). CDR1 and CDR2 (germline): MRHNA, SNTAGT. This CDR3 comprises 16 residues. The V end was cut by 0 bases, the J end by 3 bases, with 14 bases between. Here the CDR3 reads CASSDSGQRFYYGYTF. CDR3 sequence (DNA): TGTGCCAGCAGTGACTCTGGACAGAGATTCTACTATGGCTACACCTTC.

V gene TRBV7-8 combines with J gene TRBJ1-2; D gene ambiguous. Trimming removed 0 bases from V and 5 bases from J, with 10 bases in between. Per germline, CDR1 SGHVS and CDR2 FQNEAQ. This CDR3 has 14 residues. CDR3 sequence reads: CASSLARLGYGYTF. The CDR3 DNA sequence: TGTGCCAGCAGCTTAGCCCGCCTCGGGTATGGCTACACCTTC.

V gene TRBV18 combines with J gene TRBJ2-1; D is undetermined. This CDR3 region has 14 residues. The ends were cut back, 2 bases at V and 5 bases at J, with 10 bases in the middle. The germline V gene has CDR1 KGHSH and CDR2 LQKENI. CDR3 in amino acids: CASSPGIQDNEQFF. The CDR3 DNA sequence: TGTGCCAGCTCACCAGGGATTCAAGACAATGAGCAGTTCTTC.

The chain has TRBV29-1 and TRBJ2-7; D not certain. The length of the CDR3 is 14 residues. Germline V CDR1 and CDR2: SQVTM, ANQGSEA. V lost 4 bases and J lost 7, with 20 bases in between. The CDR3 DNA sequence: TGCAGCGTTGGGGTGTGGTCCGCCGGTGGGGAGCAGTACTTC. It is translated as CSVGVWSAGGEQYF.